A single T cell receptor (beta chain) is shown here with its context. Its antigen has not been determined. No per-base quality is available; no much larger clone lies one base away. V drops 0 bases and J drops 5 bases, leaving 10 bases in between. The CDR3 spans 14 residues, from the cysteine through the phenylalanine. The CDR3 DNA has 42 bases and is translated from base 1. For CDR1 and CDR2, the germline V gene lists LGHNT and FRNRAP. The data originate from a study of cytomegalovirus exposure and HLA in healthy donors (dated by TCRdb to 2016 to 2017). In the study overall: In an earlier analysis of approximately 640 of the donors, roughly 300 Gb of sequence data and 117 million unique TCR beta sequences from 180 million or so T cells were reported. An early release covering more than 500 HLA-typed donors comprised approximately 300 gigabases of sequencing data and around 86 million unique TCR sequences. The genetic ancestry cluster associated with self-reported Caucasian donors included 70% to 85% of the 398 genotyped donors. The study aimed to test whether cataloging public T cell receptors could reveal signatures of past pathogen exposure. The study used immunosequencing to profile the T cell repertoires of under 700 subjects and linked those repertoires to cytomegalovirus serostatus. In addition to the first cohort of around 670 subjects, a separate validation cohort of 100 to 150 different subjects was used. The study combined high-throughput TCR immunosequencing, statistical association of individual TCRs with disease status, and machine learning to predict cytomegalovirus infection status. In a later analysis, previously published TCR beta repertoires from more than 500 donors were re-analyzed and high-resolution HLA genotyping was added so that TCR occurrence patterns could be studied. Rather than drawing on any new phenotypic data, the later analysis identified candidate immune exposures from TCR beta sequences and the way those sequences occurred across donors. An earlier analysis of some 500 of the donors applied high-throughput TCR beta sequencing to assess whether each TCR beta V gene segment acted as functional or pseudogenic. Donor age, sex, ethnicity and CMV serostatus were compiled together with the repertoire data. A later genetic analysis took genome-wide SNP genotypes for about three fifths of the 666 donors and used that subset as a discovery cohort. All discovery cohort repertoires had been generated using a single sequencing platform. HLA typing covered class I and class II loci at four-digit resolution. The number of donors typed differed by locus, with about 620-630 for A, B, C, DRB1 and DQB1, 522 for DQA1, 600 to 610 for DPA1, and approximately 470 for DPB1. Roughly 5 DR-DQ haplotypes were handled as single units for association and clustering, since linkage in the cohort was strong. Among almost 400 genotyped donors of the cohort, an average of about 240,000 unique TCR beta nucleotide sequences were sequenced per donor, roughly a sixth of them non-productive. General conclusions and limits of the study: Presence/absence analyses assumed roughly uniform sequencing depth across donors, an assumption that may not hold. Across donors, most TCR sequences were observed very rarely, whereas some public TCRs were present in many individuals. Some IMGT-functional V segments, including TRBV6-2 and TRBV6-3, could not be distinguished by the 87-base-pair reads and were therefore excluded. Compared with equally common non-associated chains, HLA-associated TCR beta chains in a later analysis were more clonally expanded and had lower generation probabilities. CMV serostatus was the only immune exposure information available for the cohort. In a later analysis, the rate of TCR association differed among HLA loci, with DRB1 alleles having the most associated TCRs and HLA-C alleles having the fewest. Because HLA typing was missing for some donors at each locus, association tests included only the typed subset. V-gene and J-gene trimming of TCR beta chains was associated with a missense DCLRE1C variant in a later genetic analysis, and the association was replicated in an independent cohort. Linkage disequilibrium might explain the correlated functional status among segregating V segments, but an unknown experimental factor could not be excluded. A group of highly shared sequence variants was considered likely to be a technical artifact of the sequencing pipeline. Three of the identified cytomegalovirus-associated TCR beta chains were confirmed in vitro to be specific for cytomegalovirus antigens. The authors suggested that the approach could potentially be extended to other disease states and immunological phenotypes. In a later analysis, most CMV-associated TCR beta chains were found to appear HLA-restricted, with HLA associations seemingly driven largely by CMV exposure. Because counts were too low, seventeen rarely observed V segments, including chromosome 9 orphons, were left out of the earlier analysis of about 500 of the donors. Compared with the approximately 700-donor mean, donors in an Asian-associated ancestry cluster had fewer N-insertions in productive TCRs, according to a later genetic analysis. The study listed approximately 150 TCR beta chains as associated with cytomegalovirus. In this cohort, only TCR beta chains were sequenced, and detectable features were limited by the absence of alpha or paired-chain data. Several of the top co-occurrence clusters appeared to be linked to parvovirus B19, influenza, CMV and Epstein-Barr virus, according to a later analysis. In both the original and validation cohorts, the classifier was reported to diagnose cytomegalovirus status with high specificity and sensitivity. In an earlier analysis of 450 to 750 of the donors, most TCR beta V segments appeared in productive rearrangements about 87% or about 30% of the time, broadly matching IMGT annotations. A further reported finding was that TCR beta sequences accurately predicted the HLA-A and HLA-B alleles for most subjects in the first cohort. When HLA alleles, especially DR and DQ, strongly co-occurred, TCR associations were difficult to assign to individual alleles. In a later analysis, about 17,000 TCR beta sequences were associated with specific HLA alleles at a false discovery rate of 0.05.

The receptor library was made with the immunoSEQ multiplex PCR assay. For the multiplex PCR, a mixture combining 60 forward primers for TCR Vbeta segments and 13 reverse primers for TCR Jbeta segments was used. Amplification of the CDR3 region of rearranged TCR beta genes was performed with a multiplex PCR assay on genomic DNA. The Illumina HiSeq System was used to sequence the amplified TCR beta libraries as 87-base-pair reads. The paper's processing steps were these. In a later analysis, tens of millions of unique TCR beta chains were counted across the roughly 610 repertoires, and roughly 11 million of these chains were shared by at least two donors. Raw reads were error-corrected and collapsed into unique sequences by a nearest-neighbor algorithm in which closely related sequences were merged to remove PCR and sequencing errors. CDR3 sequences were aligned to IMGT reference sequences to assign V, D and J gene segments. For a sequence to be retained, at least a six-nucleotide match to both a V gene segment and a J gene segment was required. Rearrangements were classified as productive when the CDR3 lacked stop codons and remained in frame with V and J, and all other rearrangements were classified as non-productive. CDR3 was defined by IMGT convention, running from the second conserved V-encoded cysteine to the conserved J-encoded phenylalanine. The earlier analysis of fewer than 750 of the donors excluded sequences that lacked an unambiguous match to a single V gene segment. An earlier analysis of several hundred of the donors called V segments functional above 56.7% productive rearrangements and segregating when the between-donor standard deviation exceeded 5%. A statistical classification framework was built to diagnose cytomegalovirus status from the catalog of TCR beta chain sequences. A later analysis assigned V and J genes by comparing TCR nucleotide sequences with IMGT/GENE-DB human TR gene sequences. The TCRdist pipeline was used in a later analysis to assign CDR3 sequences and most-parsimonious VDJ recombination scenarios. A later analysis defined each TCR beta chain by its CDR3 amino acid sequence plus V-gene family, and excluded reads lacking a unique V-gene family. A later analysis removed 592 highly shared, low-generation-probability nucleotide sequences to deal with suspected cross-contamination and a sequencing artifact. In a later analysis, a clonal expansion index for each public chain was calculated from normalized within-repertoire ranks of inferred template counts. In a later analysis, generation probabilities were computed with a VDJ recombination model fitted to out-of-frame rearrangements, and the resulting probabilities were checked against IGoR. A later analysis scored TCR-TCR, TCR-HLA and TCR-CMV co-occurrence with hypergeometric tests, applying a repertoire-size bias correction to TCR pairs. To estimate false discovery rates, a later analysis permuted the HLA or CMV assignments 20 times. In a later analysis, co-occurring TCRs were grouped using DBSCAN, with TCRdist sequence similarity added in when clustering inside HLA-allele-positive subsets. For co-occurrence clustering, repertoires with fewer than 30,000 or more than 120,000 public chains were excluded, along with roughly 5 repertoires with anomalous nucleotide sharing. Here the immuneACCESS table is served through TCRdb, limited to in-frame sequences with V and J called. Missing clones are a known gap in these copies; in checked studies unresolved V genes cover under half, and the rest lacks a known reason. From that table come the V and J calls and clone size; the DNA was used to work out D and trimming. For this sample the table gives under 170,000 clones, of which roughly 77% were detected only once. The ten largest clonotypes hold about 3.7% of the sample.

The cohort comprised some 700 healthy bone marrow donors. At the time of sampling, every cohort member was nominally healthy, though immune exposures that went unrecorded were likely present. CMV serostatus was positive for almost 300 and negative for about 50% of the roughly 700 cohort members, and was not recorded for this donor. Every donor gave a peripheral blood sample, and the peripheral blood mononuclear cells from that sample were used for TCR beta sequencing. Genomic DNA was extracted from the blood cell samples with the Qiagen DNeasy Blood Extraction Kit. Sequencing was done on a sample of PBMCs. The receptor's source is a human donor in good health. This sequence uses TRBV12-5 and TRBJ1-2; the D gene remains uncertain. The encoded CDR3 is CASGLVGGPYGYTF. In nucleotide form, the sequence is TGTGCTAGTGGTTTGGTAGGAGGTCCATATGGCTACACCTTC.